The T cell receptor (beta chain) under discussion was sequenced for a study of technical replicates of blood from four donors. The method was immunoSEQ multiplex PCR; TCRdb's version includes in-frame clones alone and lacks a portion of them. The table shows 98,000 or so clones, with more than 90% occurring only once. Germline CDR1 SGHTA, CDR2 FQGNSA. The V end was cut by 5 bases, the J end by 5 bases, with 10 bases between. The CDR3 is made up of 13 amino acids. The chain links TRBV7-2 to TRBJ1-5; no clear D. The sequence was collected from a human donor in good health. The sequenced material came from T cells isolated from PBMCs. CDR3 amino acids: CASSVQQDQPQHF. The CDR3 DNA sequence: TGTGCCAGCAGCGTACAGCAGGATCAGCCCCAGCATTTT.